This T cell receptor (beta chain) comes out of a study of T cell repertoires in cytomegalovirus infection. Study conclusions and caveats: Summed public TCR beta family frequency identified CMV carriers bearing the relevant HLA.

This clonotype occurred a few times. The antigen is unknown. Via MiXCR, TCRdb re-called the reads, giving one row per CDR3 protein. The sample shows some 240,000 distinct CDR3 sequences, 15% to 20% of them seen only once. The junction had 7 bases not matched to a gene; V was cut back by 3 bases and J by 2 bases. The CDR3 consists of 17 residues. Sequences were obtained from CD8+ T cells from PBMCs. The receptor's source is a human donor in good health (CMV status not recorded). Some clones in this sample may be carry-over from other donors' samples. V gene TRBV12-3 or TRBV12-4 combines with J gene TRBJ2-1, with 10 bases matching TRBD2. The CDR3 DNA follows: TGTGCCAGCAGTTTCCTCCGCACTAGCGGGGCCTACAATGAGCAGTTCTTC. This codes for CASSFLRTSGAYNEQFF.